This T cell receptor (beta chain) is drawn from a study of T cell changes during pregnancy in multiple sclerosis. The germline CDR1 and CDR2 sequences are LNHDA and SQIVND (reference sequence). CDR3 length equals 13 residues. V was pared by 4 bases and J by 2 bases, with 9 bases between. Sequencing used immunoSEQ multiplex PCR; TCRdb keeps in-frame clones, though not all of them. Among about 72,000 clones listed, about 90% were seen once. The chain links TRBV19 to TRBJ2-7; the D is unclear. The material sequenced was peripheral blood, taken in the second trimester of pregnancy. The sequence derives from a female donor with multiple sclerosis, enrolled in a pregnancy study. The CDR3 sequence is CASSNAGPYEQYF. For the CDR3, the DNA is TGTGCCAGTAGTAACGCAGGTCCCTACGAGCAGTACTTC.